Described below is a single T cell receptor (beta chain) sequence and its context. Its antigen is currently unknown. The data stem from a study of cytomegalovirus exposure and HLA in healthy donors. Whole-study results and caveats: It was confirmed in vitro that a few of the CMV-associated chains were specific for CMV antigens. Evidence from a later analysis indicated that most CMV-associated TCR beta chains looked HLA-restricted. While the bulk of TCR sequences proved rare, some public TCRs turned up in many donors.

V shed 3 bases and J 4 bases; nucleotides not matched to a gene: 7. This CDR3 has 16 residues. Germline V lookup: CDR1 SEHNR, CDR2 FQNEAQ (reference sequence). All the people who gave samples were healthy bone marrow donors. PCR primers comprised 60 Vbeta and 13 Jbeta primers. Some clones are missing from TCRdb's copy, which holds only in-frame ones; the method was immunoSEQ multiplex PCR. The table records about 200,000 clones, 75% to 80% of them present only once. The sample was PBMCs. The chain employs TRBV7-9 and TRBJ2-2, with 8 bases fitting TRBD2. This TCR came from a man aged 18 to 30 in good health and CMV-seronegative. CDR3 protein: CASSFDSSGSTGELFF. CDR3 DNA sequence: TGTGCCAGCAGCTTCGATTCTAGCGGGTCCACCGGGGAGCTGTTTTTT.